What follows are 28 T cell receptor beta chains derived from one specimen sequenced in a study of cytomegalovirus exposure and HLA in healthy donors. This PCR relied on a set of 60 Vbeta primers and 13 Jbeta primers. The table came from immunoSEQ multiplex PCR; TCRdb's copy has only in-frame clones and leaves some out. The table includes about 150,000 clones, roughly 74% detected once. Material for sequencing was PBMCs. These receptors were taken from a man aged 18 to 29 in good health and CMV-seropositive.

J is TRBJ2-5 and V is TRBV5-1; TRBD1 might be the D (6 bases). The J call may be incorrect, as the DNA end agrees better with TRBJ2-7. CDR3 length: 13 residues. Germline CDR1 is SGHRS and CDR2 is YFSETQ. Here the CDR3 DNA reads TGCGCCAGCAGCCCGGACAGCCGCTACGAGCAGTACTTC. It codes for CASSPDSRYEQYF.

This chain uses TRBV2 with TRBJ1-1; 9 bases match TRBD1. The CDR3 contains 13 residues. In germline, CDR1 is SNHLY, CDR2 FYNNEI. V dropped 6 bases and J dropped 7; count of bases not matched to a gene: 6. CDR3 sequence reads: CASRLTGGGEAFF. The CDR3, as DNA: TGTGCCAGCAGGTTAACAGGGGGCGGTGAAGCTTTCTTT.

J is TRBJ2-3 and V is TRBV6-1; possible D gene TRBD2, 6 bases. Between the trimmed V and J ends, which lost 3 bases and 6 bases, there was a span of 16 bases. Per the germline V gene, CDR1 is MNHNS and CDR2 is SASEGT. The CDR3 has 15 amino acids. CDR3 sequence: CASSERGPAGDTQYF. CDR3 bases: TGTGCCAGCAGTGAGCGGGGACCTGCGGGGGATACGCAGTATTTT.

V gene TRBV18 combines with J gene TRBJ2-1; no definite D call. V was shortened by 7 bases and J by 6 bases, with 10 bases between the two germline ends. The CDR3 extends over 12 amino acids. Germline values: CDR1 KGHSH, CDR2 LQKENI. CDR3 sequence: CASFSRGNEQFF. The CDR3 DNA follows: TGTGCCAGCTTTTCTAGAGGCAATGAGCAGTTCTTC. Using reference TRBV18 and TRBJ2-1 for the parts outside the CDR3, the full variable domain is NAGVMQNPRHLVRRRGQEARLRCSPMKGHSHVYWYRQLPEEGLKFMVYLQKENIIDESGMPKERFSAEFPKEGPSILRIQQVVRGDSAAYFCASFSRGNEQFFGPGTRLTVL.

This clone has more than one count but fewer than ten. The genes are TRBV11-2 and TRBJ2-5, with a tentative D call TRBD1 (6 bases). CDR1 and CDR2 (germline): SGHAT, FQNNGV. Trimming left V 6 bases short and J 6 bases short, with 17 bases between. This CDR3 contains 14 residues. CDR3 residues: CASSGEGVVKTQYF. CDR3 nucleotides: TGTGCCAGCAGTGGTGAGGGGGTAGTGAAGACCCAGTACTTC.

On this clone itself: Relative to the germline gene, one junction end is altered; a read error may explain this. V usage is TRBV27 and J usage is TRBJ2-1; 9 nucleotides match TRBD1. CDR3 length: 15 residues. The germline V gene encodes CDR1 MNHEY and CDR2 SMNVEV (reference sequence). CDR3 in amino acids: CPSSSTGGSYNEQFF. The CDR3 DNA is TGTCCCAGCAGTTCGACAGGGGGGTCCTACAATGAGCAGTTCTTC.

The chain combines TRBV4-2 with TRBJ1-5; D is undetermined. This CDR3 spans 15 amino acids. Trimming removed 1 base from V and 0 bases from J, with 7 bases in between. Germline V gene data show CDR1 as LGHNA and CDR2 as YNFKEQ. CDR3 region: CASSQGVDSNQPQHF. CDR3 in DNA: TGTGCCAGCAGCCAAGGCGTAGATAGCAATCAGCCCCAGCATTTT.

The chain employs TRBV2 and TRBJ2-7; a possible D gene is TRBD2 (7 bases). The CDR3 extends over 15 amino acids. V was trimmed by 3 bases and J by 2 bases, leaving 14 bases between them. Germline V lookup: CDR1 SNHLY, CDR2 FYNNEI. The CDR3 here is CASSDRQGRAYEQYF. The CDR3 coding sequence is TGTGCCAGCAGTGATAGGCAGGGGAGGGCCTACGAGCAGTACTTC.

This chain connects TRBV30 to TRBJ2-7; TRBD2 aligns across 9 bases. Germline assignment: CDR1 GTSNPN and CDR2 SVGIG (reference sequence). Trimming cost V 3 bases and J 3 bases; bases outside gene matches: 6. The CDR3 spans 14 residues. The CDR3 DNA is TGTGCCTGGAGCGCTAGCGGGACTCTCTACGAGCAGTACTTC. Translating gives CAWSASGTLYEQYF.

The V gene is TRBV30, the J gene TRBJ2-5, with 7 bases identical to TRBD1. The end of the DNA fits TRBJ2-7 better, so the J call may be wrong. The CDR3 sequence is 12 residues long. Germline assignment: CDR1 GTSNPN and CDR2 SVGIG (reference sequence). CDR3 coding DNA: TGTGCCTGGAGGCGGAACAGGGGCGAGCAGTACTTC. It is translated as CAWRRNRGEQYF.

This clone was recorded once. V usage is TRBV27 and J usage is TRBJ2-7; the match to TRBD2 covers 7 bases. Germline-derived CDR1 and CDR2 are MNHEY and SMNVEV (reference sequence). V trimming: 5 bases; J trimming: 2 bases; junction bases outside the gene matches: 15. CDR3 size: 17 residues. The CDR3 bases are TGTGCCAGCAGTCCATTCCCTTGGGAGGGGCGAGCCTACGAGCAGTACTTC. It encodes CASSPFPWEGRAYEQYF.

The chain has TRBV2 and TRBJ2-5, with 9 bases aligning to TRBD2. The CDR3 totals 13 residues. V lost 5 bases to trimming and J lost 5 bases; unmatched junction nucleotides: 3. Germline V lookup: CDR1 SNHLY, CDR2 FYNNEI. As DNA, the CDR3 is TGTGCCAGCAGTCCGAGCGGGGGGGAGACCCAGTACTTC. Its translation is CASSPSGGETQYF.

The chain is built from TRBV18 and TRBJ2-7; maybe TRBD1 (5 bases). From germline, CDR1 is KGHSH and CDR2 LQKENI. Trimming shortened V by 5 bases and J by 0 bases, and 14 bases separated the two germline ends. The CDR3 runs 15 residues. DNA of the CDR3: TGTGCCAGCTCAATGGGGCAGGGCAACTCCTACGAGCAGTACTTC. Its protein product is CASSMGQGNSYEQYF.

This rearrangement joins TRBV7-7 to TRBJ2-5; 9 bases fit TRBD2. Germline CDR1 and CDR2: SSHAT and FNYEAQ (reference sequence). This CDR3 comprises 17 residues. J gave up 5 bases and V 4 bases, and 14 bases lay outside the gene matches. The CDR3 nucleotides read TGTGCCAGCAGCTCGGAGGGGGCGGGAGGGCCGGGGGAGACCCAGTACTTC. It yields the protein CASSSEGAGGPGETQYF.

This clone was counted once. The rearrangement uses TRBV11-2 and TRBJ1-1; 9 nucleotides match TRBD1. V lost 7 bases and J lost 0; bases outside the gene matches: 12. The CDR3 has 17 amino acids. Germline assignment: CDR1 SGHAT and CDR2 FQNNGV. CDR3 protein: CASTTGQGKKMNTEAFF. The DNA for the CDR3 is TGTGCCAGCACCACGGGACAGGGCAAAAAGATGAACACTGAAGCTTTCTTT.

V gene TRBV19 combines with J gene TRBJ2-2; 8 nucleotides match TRBD1. CDR1 and CDR2 (germline): LNHDA, SQIVND (reference sequence). Germline trimming cut 4 bases from V and 5 bases from J; bases unmatched to any gene: 9. The CDR3 spans 16 residues. This CDR3 reads CASSNATGVLTGELFF. Here the CDR3 DNA reads TGTGCCAGTAGTAATGCGACAGGGGTCCTAACCGGGGAGCTGTTTTTT.

This chain uses TRBV5-4 with TRBJ2-2; 10 bases agree with TRBD2. The V segment lost 4 bases and the J segment 5 bases; nucleotides outside the gene matches: 8. The CDR3 extends over 16 amino acids. Germline values: CDR1 SGHNT, CDR2 YYREEE (reference sequence). The CDR3 is CASSDTSGKGTGELFF. CDR3 DNA: TGTGCCAGCAGCGATACTAGCGGGAAAGGGACCGGGGAGCTGTTTTTT. The full variable domain, rest sourced from reference TRBV5-4 and TRBJ2-2, is ETGVTQSPTHLIKTRGQQVTLRCSSQSGHNTVSWYQQALGQGPQFIFQYYREEENGRGNFPPRFSGLQFPNYSSELNVNALELDDSALYLCASSDTSGKGTGELFFGEGSRLTVL.

The chain employs TRBV28 and TRBJ2-2, with TRBD2 matching 8 bases. Per germline, CDR1 MDHEN and CDR2 SYDVKM. The length of the CDR3 is 13 residues. This CDR3 is CAIAGMNTGELFF. CDR3 in DNA: TGTGCGATAGCGGGGATGAACACCGGGGAGCTGTTTTTT.

This clone turned up a few times. The J gene is TRBJ2-7, the V gene TRBV6-5, with 10 bases that match TRBD2. The CDR3 extends over 16 amino acids. CDR1 is MNHEY and CDR2 is SVGAGI in the germline V gene. V lost 4 bases, J lost 7 bases, and 13 bases stayed unmatched. CDR3 protein: CASSSVASGRNWEQYF. DNA of the CDR3: TGTGCCAGCAGTTCCGTGGCTAGCGGGAGAAATTGGGAGCAGTACTTC.

The chain recombines TRBV7-9 with TRBJ2-1; D is unresolved. This CDR3 contains 12 residues. V lost 1 base and J 9 bases, leaving 7 bases between the germline ends. The germline V gene encodes CDR1 SEHNR and CDR2 FQNEAQ (reference sequence). This CDR3 is CASSLDFSEQFF. The DNA for the CDR3 is TGTGCCAGCAGCTTAGACTTTAGTGAGCAGTTCTTC.

The chain uses TRBV2 and TRBJ1-4, with 9 bases fitting TRBD1. Germline assignment: CDR1 SNHLY and CDR2 FYNNEI. The trim removed 4 bases at V and 6 bases at J, leaving 9 bases unmatched. This CDR3 has 16 residues. The CDR3 loop is CASSVPGQGRDEKLFF. Written as DNA, the CDR3 is TGTGCCAGCAGTGTCCCGGGACAGGGACGGGATGAAAAACTGTTTTTT. The variable domain in full, completed from reference TRBV2 and TRBJ1-4, reads EPEVTQTPSHQVTQMGQEVILRCVPISNHLYFYWYRQILGQKVEFLVSFYNNEISEKSEIFDDQFSVERPDGSNFTLKIRSTKLEDSAMYFCASSVPGQGRDEKLFFGSGTQLSVL.

This clone has only one observation. In nucleotides, the CDR3 is TGTGCCAGCAGCTTAGGCCTGGCGGGACCGGCGGGAGAGACCCAGTACTTC. It translates to CASSLGLAGPAGETQYF. The chain uses TRBV13 and TRBJ2-5, with TRBD2 as a possible D gene (6 bases). This CDR3 has 17 residues. The V gene lost 0 bases and the J gene lost 4 bases, with 18 bases spanning the gap. CDR1 PRHDT and CDR2 FYEKMQ come from the germline V gene (reference sequence).

V usage is TRBV2 and J usage is TRBJ2-5; weak D call: TRBD2 (6 bases). The CDR3 covers 14 residues. Germline V gene lookup returns CDR1 SNHLY and CDR2 FYNNEI. V lost 2 bases and J lost 7, with 14 bases in between. The CDR3 is CASSEMLAGGTQYF. Written as DNA, the CDR3 is TGTGCCAGCAGTGAAATGTTGGCCGGGGGGACCCAGTACTTC. Using reference TRBV2 and TRBJ2-5 for the parts outside the CDR3, the full variable domain is EPEVTQTPSHQVTQMGQEVILRCVPISNHLYFYWYRQILGQKVEFLVSFYNNEISEKSEIFDDQFSVERPDGSNFTLKIRSTKLEDSAMYFCASSEMLAGGTQYFGPGTRLLVL.

The chain joins TRBV5-1 to TRBJ1-1; D is perhaps TRBD1 (6 bases). The CDR3 runs 14 residues. Trimming removed 3 bases from V and 5 bases from J, with 14 bases in between. From germline, CDR1 is SGHRS and CDR2 YFSETQ. CDR3 residues: CASSSITGRTEAFF. Here the CDR3 DNA reads TGCGCCAGCAGCTCCATTACAGGGCGGACTGAAGCTTTCTTT.

The chain is built from TRBV6-1 and TRBJ2-7; 11 nucleotides line up with TRBD2. Germline V lookup: CDR1 MNHNS, CDR2 SASEGT. The CDR3 runs to 16 residues. With V trimmed by 4 bases and J by 2 bases, 7 bases remained unmatched. The CDR3 nucleotides read TGTGCCAGCAGTGCCCCCGGGACTAGCGGCGCCTACGAGCAGTACTTC. This codes for CASSAPGTSGAYEQYF.

The chain is built from TRBV6-5 and TRBJ2-1; possibly TRBD2 for D (7 bases). The V and J ends lost 3 bases and 4 bases respectively, with 13 bases between them. CDR1 MNHEY and CDR2 SVGAGI come from the germline V gene. The CDR3 spans 15 residues. The CDR3: CASSYRGGQYNEQFF. CDR3 DNA: TGTGCCAGCAGTTATAGGGGGGGCCAGTACAATGAGCAGTTCTTC.

The chain couples TRBV19 to TRBJ1-5; no clear D gene. Germline-derived CDR1 and CDR2 are LNHDA and SQIVND (reference sequence). The CDR3 has 16 amino acids. V was cut by 4 bases and J by 2 bases, with 15 bases left in between. The CDR3 DNA follows: TGTGCCAGTAGTACGACCCCCCCACAGCGCAATCAGCCCCAGCATTTT. Translated, it gives CASSTTPPQRNQPQHF.

The rearrangement links TRBV6-4 to TRBJ1-5, with D uncertain. Trimming took off 6 bases at V and 1 base at J, with 10 bases between the two ends. This CDR3 spans 14 amino acids. Germline-derived CDR1 and CDR2 are MRHNA and SNTAGT. The CDR3 region is CASRVPGSNQPQHF. The CDR3 region has the DNA TGTGCCAGCAGGGTTCCAGGAAGCAATCAGCCCCAGCATTTT.